Listed below are T cell receptor beta chains from one sample, sequenced in a study of cytotoxic CD8 clonotypes in ibrutinib-treated CLL. Using immunoSEQ multiplex PCR, the repertoire was profiled, and TCRdb retains in-frame clones only, with some absent. The table shows 80,000 to 95,000 clones, with 70% to 80% occurring only once. The specimen was PBMCs, collected after 12 months of ibrutinib treatment. The receptors were gathered from a human donor with chronic lymphocytic leukemia. CDR3s include the opening cysteine and the closing phenylalanine or tryptophan. A D gene is named only where the DNA matches it firmly. Part of the rows lack a size; the others show once, few, many or a class for expanded clones.

clone_size j_call d_call v_call cdr3_aa cdr3_nt
- TRBJ2-3 - TRBV6-1 CASRRDSTDTQYF TGTGCCAGCAGGAGGGACAGCACAGATACGCAGTATTTT
- TRBJ1-1 TRBD1 TRBV28 CASSPGGPMNTEAFF TGTGCCAGCAGTCCAGGGGGCCCGATGAACACTGAAGCTTTCTTT
- TRBJ2-5 TRBD2 TRBV6-4 CASSAEAGVQETQYF TGTGCCAGCAGCGCCGAGGCGGGGGTACAAGAGACCCAGTACTTC
- TRBJ2-7 - TRBV20-1 CSASGDPEQYF TGCAGTGCTAGTGGGGACCCCGAGCAGTACTTC
- TRBJ2-5 - TRBV7-6 CASSLGTTQETQYF TGTGCCAGCAGCTTAGGGACAACCCAAGAGACCCAGTACTTC
- TRBJ2-5 TRBD2 TRBV18 CATRGGPQETQYF TGTGCCACCCGGGGGGGCCCGCAAGAGACCCAGTACTTC
- TRBJ2-1 - TRBV19 CASTAPPREQFF TGTGCCAGTACTGCCCCGCCCAGGGAGCAGTTCTTC
once TRBJ2-7 TRBD2 TRBV15 CATGRGTGGEQYF TGTGCCACCGGGCGGGGAACGGGAGGGGAGCAGTACTTC
- TRBJ1-1 TRBD1 TRBV28 CASTPGAGGGTEAFF TGTGCCAGCACCCCAGGGGCAGGGGGTGGCACTGAAGCTTTCTTT
- TRBJ2-7 - TRBV6-5 CASTRGGEQYF TGTGCCAGCACCCGAGGGGGCGAGCAGTACTTC
once TRBJ1-1 - TRBV30 CAWDGTGPEAFF TGTGCCTGGGATGGTACGGGGCCTGAAGCTTTCTTT
- TRBJ2-2 TRBD1 TRBV5-1 CASSPGGTGELFF TGCGCCAGCAGCCCAGGGGGAACCGGGGAGCTGTTTTTT
- TRBJ2-6 - TRBV18 CASSPEGSGANVLTF TGTGCCAGCTCACCGGAGGGCTCTGGGGCCAACGTCCTGACTTTC
- TRBJ2-7 - TRBV10-3 CASSEAPGPGRQYF TGTGCCAGCAGTGAAGCCCCCGGGCCAGGAAGGCAGTACTTC
- TRBJ2-5 TRBD2 TRBV7-2 CASPPLAGGQETQYF TGTGCCAGCCCCCCCCTAGCGGGAGGGCAAGAGACCCAGTACTTC
- TRBJ1-4 - TRBV6-5 CASSYPDGKLFF TGTGCCAGCAGTTACCCGGACGGAAAACTGTTTTTT
many TRBJ1-5 - TRBV28 CASRRGDYSNQPQHF TGTGCCAGCAGACGCGGAGACTATAGCAATCAGCCCCAGCATTTT
- TRBJ2-4 TRBD2 TRBV7-2 CASSSSSASGGPNIQYF TGTGCCAGCAGCTCCAGTAGTGCTAGCGGGGGACCAAACATTCAGTACTTC
- TRBJ2-5 - TRBV7-2 CASSLHLETQYF TGTGCCAGCAGCCTCCACCTGGAGACCCAGTACTTC
- TRBJ1-1 - TRBV27 CASSLSGGTEAFF TGTGCCAGCAGTTTATCTGGGGGTACTGAAGCTTTCTTT
- TRBJ2-7 - TRBV28 CASSLGVRASEQYF TGTGCCAGCAGTTTAGGGGTAAGGGCCTCCGAGCAGTACTTC
- TRBJ2-5 - TRBV2 CASNPAPAGTQYF TGTGCCAGCAACCCGGCCCCCGCGGGGACCCAGTACTTC
few TRBJ1-2 TRBD1 TRBV4-3 CASSPTGTTNYGYTF TGCGCCAGCAGCCCGACAGGGACTACTAACTATGGCTACACCTTC
- TRBJ1-2 TRBD1 TRBV10-3 CAISQDRAWYYGYTF TGTGCCATCAGCCAGGACAGGGCCTGGTACTATGGCTACACCTTC
- TRBJ2-6 - TRBV14 CASSQGGSGANVLTF TGTGCCAGCAGCCAGGGGGGCTCTGGGGCCAACGTCCTGACTTTC
- TRBJ2-5 - TRBV7-8 CASSLVSETQYF TGTGCCAGCAGCTTAGTTTCCGAGACCCAGTACTTC
- TRBJ1-1 - TRBV4-1 CASSQDRRGANTEAFF TGCGCCAGCAGCCAAGATCGGCGGGGGGCGAACACTGAAGCTTTCTTT
- TRBJ2-2 TRBD1 TRBV7-2 CASSLLAGGTGELFF TGTGCCAGCAGCTTACTGGCAGGGGGAACCGGGGAGCTGTTTTTT
- TRBJ2-1 TRBD2 TRBV15 CATSRSGGSGNEQFF TGTGCCACCAGCAGATCGGGGGGGAGTGGCAATGAGCAGTTCTTC
- TRBJ2-7 TRBD1 TRBV7-9 CASSRTGSSYEQYF TGTGCCAGCAGCAGGACAGGGAGCTCCTACGAGCAGTACTTC
- TRBJ1-2 - TRBV28 CASRIGYGYTF TGTGCCAGCAGAATCGGGTATGGCTACACCTTC
few TRBJ1-2 TRBD1 TRBV7-9 CASSLAGTGWTF TGTGCCAGCAGCTTAGCGGGGACAGGGTGGACCTTC
- TRBJ1-1 TRBD1 TRBV2 CASSKQGISEAFF TGTGCCAGCAGCAAACAGGGGATCAGTGAAGCTTTCTTT